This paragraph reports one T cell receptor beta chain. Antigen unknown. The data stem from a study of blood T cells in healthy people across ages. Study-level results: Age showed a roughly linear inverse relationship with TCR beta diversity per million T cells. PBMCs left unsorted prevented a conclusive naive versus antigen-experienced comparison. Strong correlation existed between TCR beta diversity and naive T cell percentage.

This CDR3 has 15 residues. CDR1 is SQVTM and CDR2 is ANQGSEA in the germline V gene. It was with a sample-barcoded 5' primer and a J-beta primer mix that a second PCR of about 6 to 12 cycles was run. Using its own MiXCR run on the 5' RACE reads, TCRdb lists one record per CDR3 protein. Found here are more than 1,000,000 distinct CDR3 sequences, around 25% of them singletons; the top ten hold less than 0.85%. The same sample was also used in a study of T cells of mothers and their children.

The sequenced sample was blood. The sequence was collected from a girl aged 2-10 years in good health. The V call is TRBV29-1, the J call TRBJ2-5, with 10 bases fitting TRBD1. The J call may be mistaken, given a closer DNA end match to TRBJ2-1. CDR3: CSARTGTGVGDEQFF. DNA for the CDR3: TGCAGCGCGCGAACCGGGACAGGGGTAGGGGATGAGCAGTTCTTC.